This T cell receptor (beta chain) was recorded in a study of blood T cell repertoires in COVID-19. About the research overall: Sites in the United States, Italy and Spain provided acute and convalescent COVID-19 samples. The cDNA or gDNA used as material had been derived from T cells, B-cell-depleted T cells, or PBMCs.

The sample holds one count of this clone. During active infection, Seattle patients enrolled and were then monitored through disease. Authors' methods: Amplified reference gene primers provided the basis for estimating nucleated cell counts. TCRdb's copy holds only in-frame clones and misses some; the assay was immunoSEQ multiplex PCR. V and J calls and clone size are as listed in that table; D and trimming were resolved from the DNA. The table lists 300,000 or so clones, 75% to 90% of them singletons. CDR3 length equals 12 residues. V was pared by 3 bases and J by 2 bases, with 4 bases between. The J gene is TRBJ1-2, the V gene TRBV12-3 or TRBV12-4; D remains unclear. This TCR came from a woman aged 25 to 45 with COVID-19, enrolled during active disease. The sample consisted of peripheral blood. DNA of the CDR3: TGTGCCAGCAGTTTCGTCAACTATGGCTACACCTTC. It codes for CASSFVNYGYTF.